Below are 19 T cell receptor beta chains sequenced from a single sample in a study of CD8+ T cells in alopecia areata. As the sequencing template, cDNA was produced by extracting RNA and reverse transcribing it. TCRdb's table, derived via immunoSEQ multiplex PCR, lists solely in-frame clones and lacks some. The sample lists around 290,000 clones; roughly 64% were seen once. Treatment noted: oral pan-JAK inhibitor, 5-10 mg twice daily. This sample comprised CD4+ T cells sorted from blood, obtained at week 24, from a patient treated with tofacitinib. The receptor set was obtained from a human donor with alopecia areata.

The chain couples TRBV4-3 to TRBJ1-1; no clear D. Trimming shortened V by 1 base and J by 0 bases, and 9 bases separated the two germline ends. The CDR3 loop spans 15 amino acids. Looked up from germline, CDR1 is LGHNA and CDR2 is YSLEER. CDR3 nucleotide sequence: TGCGCCAGCAGCCAAGTATTGGGCATGAACACTGAAGCTTTCTTT. Protein: CASSQVLGMNTEAFF.

The chain carries TRBV18 and TRBJ2-5; D is uncertain. This CDR3 spans 13 amino acids. V gave up 2 bases and J gave up 3 bases, with 7 bases separating them. The V gene's germline CDR1 is KGHSH and CDR2 LQKENI. Written as DNA, the CDR3 is TGTGCCAGCTCACCATATTGGAAAGAGACCCAGTACTTC. Amino acids: CASSPYWKETQYF.

The rearrangement uses TRBV5-1 and TRBJ2-5; a possible D gene is TRBD1 (6 bases). Trimming stripped 1 base from V and 2 bases from J, with 6 bases between. CDR1 is SGHRS, CDR2 YFSETQ, per germline. This CDR3 contains 13 residues. CDR3 sequence reads: CASSLRGQETQYF. The CDR3 DNA is TGCGCCAGCAGCTTGAGGGGGCAAGAGACCCAGTACTTC.

The genes are TRBV9 and TRBJ2-1, with 9 bases that match TRBD2. Per germline, CDR1 SGDLS and CDR2 YYNGEE. Germline trimming cut 4 bases from V and 1 base from J; bases unmatched to any gene: 3. This CDR3 spans 15 amino acids. The CDR3 DNA follows: TGTGCCAGCAGCTTAGCGGGGGCTTCCTACAATGAGCAGTTCTTC. Its protein is CASSLAGASYNEQFF.

This clone was observed a few times. The CDR3 here is CASSALPVKTEQFF. CDR3 DNA: TGTGCCAGCAGCGCCCTTCCGGTAAAAACTGAGCAGTTCTTC. The chain uses TRBV5-6 and TRBJ2-1; no definite D call. From germline, CDR1 is SGHDT and CDR2 YYEEEE. CDR3 length equals 14 residues. Trimming took off 4 bases at V and 9 bases at J, with 17 bases between the two ends.

Only a few counts were recorded for this clone. J is TRBJ2-2 and V is TRBV6-6; no definite D call. CDR3 size: 13 residues. Trimming took off 5 bases at V and 1 base at J, with 5 bases between the two ends. Per the germline V gene, CDR1 is MNHNY and CDR2 is SVGAGI (reference sequence). DNA for the CDR3: TGTGCCAGCAGTGGTAGGAACACCGGGGAGCTGTTTTTT. This gives the protein CASSGRNTGELFF.

The chain joins TRBV14 to TRBJ2-3, with D unresolved. This CDR3 region has 15 residues. Germline V lookup: CDR1 SGHDN, CDR2 FVKESK. The V end lost 4 bases, the J end lost 3 bases, and 14 bases lay between the germline ends. CDR3 protein: CASSRISGRTDTQYF. Here the CDR3 DNA reads TGTGCCAGCAGCCGCATTAGTGGTAGGACAGATACGCAGTATTTT.

This clone was recorded only once. V is TRBV5-4 and J is TRBJ2-3; TRBD1 matches 8 bases. This CDR3 spans 14 amino acids. V lost 6 bases to trimming and J lost 4 bases; unmatched junction nucleotides: 7. Germline CDR1 and CDR2: SGHNT and YYREEE (reference sequence). In DNA, the CDR3 is TGTGCCAGCACCCGAGACAGGGGTGCAGATACGCAGTATTTT. Amino acids: CASTRDRGADTQYF. Complete variable domain (other parts from reference TRBV5-4 and TRBJ2-3): ETGVTQSPTHLIKTRGQQVTLRCSSQSGHNTVSWYQQALGQGPQFIFQYYREEENGRGNFPPRFSGLQFPNYSSELNVNALELDDSALYLCASTRDRGADTQYFGPGTRLTVL.

In its sample, this clone was seen a few times. The chain links TRBV29-1 to TRBJ2-7; 8 bases are a match to TRBD1. Germline V lookup: CDR1 SQVTM, CDR2 ANQGSEA. CDR3 length equals 11 residues. J was trimmed by 5 bases and V by 6 bases; bases with no gene match: 3. The CDR3 DNA is TGCAGCGTGCAGACAGGGGACGAGCAGTACTTC. Translation: CSVQTGDEQYF.

The chain couples TRBV29-1 to TRBJ1-3; D call uncertain. Trimming shortened V by 4 bases and J by 5 bases, and 6 bases separated the two germline ends. Looked up from germline, CDR1 is SQVTM and CDR2 is ANQGSEA. The CDR3 length is 11 residues. The CDR3 DNA reads as TGCAGCGTTGTCGACAGAAACACCATATATTTT. The encoded protein is CSVVDRNTIYF.

This clone was recorded at least ten times. The chain combines TRBV11-2 with TRBJ2-7, with 8 bases that match TRBD1. The germline V gene has CDR1 SGHAT and CDR2 FQNNGV. The CDR3 consists of 13 residues. J lost 6 bases, V lost 4 bases, and 5 bases had no gene match. CDR3 coding DNA: TGTGCCAGCAGCTCGGACAGGGATATCGAGCAGTACTTC. Its translation: CASSSDRDIEQYF.

V usage is TRBV5-6 and J usage is TRBJ1-1; tentative D call: TRBD1 (5 bases). The germline V and J ends were trimmed by 1 base and 2 bases, with 9 bases remaining between them. The CDR3 totals 14 residues. From germline, CDR1 is SGHDT and CDR2 YYEEEE. The CDR3 DNA reads as TGTGCCAGCAGCTTGCAGGGTATAAACACTGAAGCTTTCTTT. It is translated as CASSLQGINTEAFF.

The rearrangement joins TRBV4-1 to TRBJ1-5; TRBD1 might be the D (6 bases). The CDR3 has 15 residues. With 5 bases removed from V and 7 bases from J, the gap between germline ends came to 18 bases. CDR1 MGHRA and CDR2 YSYEKL come from the germline V gene. The CDR3, as DNA: TGCGCCAGCAGCTCGGGACACCTAACGAGGCAGCCCCAGCATTTT. Encoded protein: CASSSGHLTRQPQHF.

This chain connects TRBV5-1 to TRBJ2-2; 9 positions agree with TRBD1. Trimming cost V 0 bases and J 5 bases; bases outside gene matches: 2. Germline CDR1 is SGHRS and CDR2 is YFSETQ. This CDR3 is 15 amino acids long. CDR3 coding DNA: TGCGCCAGCAGCTTGGCGGGACAGGGAACCGGGGAGCTGTTTTTT. Its protein is CASSLAGQGTGELFF.

This chain links TRBV29-1 with TRBJ1-2, with D hard to call. Trimming removed 4 bases from V and 7 bases from J, with 16 bases in between. The CDR3 has 13 amino acids. CDR1 is SQVTM, CDR2 ANQGSEA, per germline. In DNA form, the CDR3 reads TGCAGCGTTGCCGGCAGGCAAAAAGTTGGCTACACCTTC. It yields the protein CSVAGRQKVGYTF.

A note on this clone: Mismatch with germline at one junction end may stem from a read error. The V call is TRBV6-1, the J call TRBJ1-2; D is perhaps TRBD1 (6 bases). The CDR3 totals 10 residues. Germline values: CDR1 MNHNS, CDR2 SASEGT. The CDR3 DNA follows: TGTGCCAGCAGTGAGGAGGAGGGACACTTC. Translating it yields CASSEEEGHF.

This sequence joins TRBV6-1 and TRBJ2-7; 8 bases align to TRBD1. The germline CDR1 and CDR2 sequences are MNHNS and SASEGT. The CDR3 is made up of 14 amino acids. V lost 6 bases to trimming and J lost 5 bases; unmatched junction nucleotides: 9. CDR3 residues: CASRAGQGYHEQYF. CDR3 sequence (DNA): TGTGCCAGCAGGGCTGGACAGGGATACCACGAGCAGTACTTC.

This clone has a handful of counts. The chain links TRBV7-9 to TRBJ2-3, with D possibly matching TRBD1 (6 bases). V was cut by 5 bases and J by 2 bases, with 14 bases left in between. Per the germline V gene, CDR1 is SEHNR and CDR2 is FQNEAQ (reference sequence). This CDR3 has 15 amino acids. Here the CDR3 reads CASSATGLPTDTQYF. For the CDR3, the DNA is TGTGCCAGCAGCGCGACAGGCCTCCCCACAGATACGCAGTATTTT.

The genes are TRBV4-2 and TRBJ2-5; 10 bases are shared with TRBD2. CDR3 length: 16 amino acids. Germline V gives CDR1 LGHNA, CDR2 YNFKEQ. V was pared by 0 bases and J by 5 bases, with 6 bases of the junction left unmatched. As DNA, the CDR3 is TGTGCCAGCAGCCAAGATCCAGCGGGGGGGCTCGAGACCCAGTACTTC. Protein: CASSQDPAGGLETQYF.